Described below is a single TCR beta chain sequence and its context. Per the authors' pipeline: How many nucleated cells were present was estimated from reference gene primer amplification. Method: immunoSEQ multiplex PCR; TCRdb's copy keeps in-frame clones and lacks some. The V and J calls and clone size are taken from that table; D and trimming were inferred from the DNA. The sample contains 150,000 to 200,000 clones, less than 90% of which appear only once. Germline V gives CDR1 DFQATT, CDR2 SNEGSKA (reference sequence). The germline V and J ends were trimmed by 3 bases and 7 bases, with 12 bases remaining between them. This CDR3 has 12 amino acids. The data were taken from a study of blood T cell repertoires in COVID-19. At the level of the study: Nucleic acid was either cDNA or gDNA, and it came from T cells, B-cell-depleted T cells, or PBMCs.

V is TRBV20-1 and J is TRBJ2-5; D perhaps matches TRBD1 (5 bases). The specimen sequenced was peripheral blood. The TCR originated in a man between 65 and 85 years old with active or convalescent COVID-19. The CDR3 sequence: CSASQGPVTQYF. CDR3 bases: TGCAGTGCTAGTCAGGGCCCGGTGACCCAGTACTTC.